The 7 T cell receptor beta chains given below trace back to one sample, sequenced in a study of Ad26.COV2.S vaccination and SARS-CoV-2 variants. Assay used: immunoSEQ multiplex PCR; TCRdb lists only in-frame clones, some missing. The sample has 500,000 or so clones; roughly 87% are singletons. Treatment in this sample: 15 to 20 received Ad26.COV2.S at low or high dose, single or two shots; five or six received placebo; per-sample allocation not given. All samples were drawn on day 63, counting from the first vaccine or placebo injection. The sample in question was peripheral blood, obtained in a trial of Ad26.COV2.S vaccine versus placebo. The source is a person aged 18-65 years who received the Ad26.COV2.S COVID-19 vaccine or a placebo.

The gene calls are TRBV28 and TRBJ2-1; TRBD1 matches at 7 bases. CDR1 is MDHEN and CDR2 is SYDVKM in the germline V gene. The CDR3 length is 13 residues. V trimming: 8 bases; J trimming: 9 bases; junction bases outside the gene matches: 10. CDR3 DNA: TGTGCCAGCTGGTCAGGGGGACGAGGTGAGCAGTTCTTC. Its protein is CASWSGGRGEQFF.

V gene TRBV30 combines with J gene TRBJ1-4, with a possible D match to TRBD1 (6 bases). This CDR3 region has 15 residues. V lost 2 bases to trimming and J lost 4 bases, with 14 bases between them. CDR1 is GTSNPN and CDR2 is SVGIG in the germline V gene (reference sequence). The CDR3 spells CAWSLKQGLNEKLFF. The DNA of the CDR3 is TGTGCCTGGAGTCTAAAACAGGGACTTAATGAAAAACTGTTTTTT.

This clone was found a few times. This sequence joins TRBV3-1 (or the pseudogene TRBV3-2) and TRBJ2-3; tentative D call: TRBD2 (5 bases). Germline loops: CDR1 LGHDT, CDR2 YNNKEL (reference sequence). V was clipped by 1 base and J by 0 bases, with 14 bases between them. CDR3 length equals 17 residues. DNA of the CDR3: TGTGCCAGCAGCCAAGTTGGGAGCTCGACTAGCACAGATACGCAGTATTTT. Translating gives CASSQVGSSTSTDTQYF.

V gene TRBV5-4 combines with J gene TRBJ1-2; 10 nucleotides match TRBD1. The ends lost 4 bases at V and 0 bases at J; junction bases unmatched: 6. Germline assignment: CDR1 SGHNT and CDR2 YYREEE (reference sequence). This CDR3 is 16 amino acids long. This chain's CDR3 is CASSAMDRGANYGYTF. CDR3 nucleotides: TGTGCCAGCAGCGCTATGGACAGGGGGGCTAACTATGGCTACACCTTC.

The chain has TRBV6-6 and TRBJ2-7; D is unresolved. This CDR3 has 11 residues. Germline values: CDR1 MNHNY, CDR2 SVGAGI (reference sequence). Trimming took 5 bases from V and 9 from J, leaving 11 bases between them. The CDR3 loop is CASSPDVAQYF. Written as DNA, the CDR3 is TGTGCCAGCAGTCCCGATGTGGCGCAGTACTTC.

The chain couples TRBV6-2 or TRBV6-3 to TRBJ1-2, with a possible D match to TRBD1 (5 bases). CDR3 length equals 15 residues. V lost 5 bases and J lost 4, with 17 bases in between. The germline V gene encodes CDR1 MNHEY and CDR2 SVGEGT. This chain's CDR3 is CASSNHGPGGYGYTF. As DNA, the CDR3 is TGTGCCAGCAGTAACCACGGACCGGGGGGCTATGGCTACACCTTC.

V gene TRBV5-4 combines with J gene TRBJ2-7; 10 positions agree with TRBD1. V lost 4 bases, J lost 3 bases, and 10 bases stayed unmatched. CDR1 and CDR2 (germline): SGHNT, YYREEE (reference sequence). CDR3 length: 16 amino acids. CDR3 sequence reads: CASSPLPGQGIYEQYF. The CDR3 DNA is TGTGCCAGCAGCCCCCTACCGGGACAGGGGATCTACGAGCAGTACTTC.